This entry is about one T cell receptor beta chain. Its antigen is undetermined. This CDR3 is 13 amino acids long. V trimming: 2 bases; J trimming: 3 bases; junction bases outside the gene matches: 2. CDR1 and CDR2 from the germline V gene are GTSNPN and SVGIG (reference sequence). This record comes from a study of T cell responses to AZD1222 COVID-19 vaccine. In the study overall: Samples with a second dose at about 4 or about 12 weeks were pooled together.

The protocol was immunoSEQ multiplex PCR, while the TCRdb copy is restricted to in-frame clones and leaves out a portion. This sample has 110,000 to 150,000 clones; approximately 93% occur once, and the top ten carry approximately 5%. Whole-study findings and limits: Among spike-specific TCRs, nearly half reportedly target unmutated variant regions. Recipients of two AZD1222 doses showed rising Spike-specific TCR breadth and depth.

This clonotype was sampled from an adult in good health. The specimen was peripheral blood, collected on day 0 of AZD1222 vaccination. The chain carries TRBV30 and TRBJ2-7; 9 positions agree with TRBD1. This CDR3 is CAWSPGQGYEQYF. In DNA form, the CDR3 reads TGTGCCTGGAGTCCGGGACAGGGCTACGAGCAGTACTTC.